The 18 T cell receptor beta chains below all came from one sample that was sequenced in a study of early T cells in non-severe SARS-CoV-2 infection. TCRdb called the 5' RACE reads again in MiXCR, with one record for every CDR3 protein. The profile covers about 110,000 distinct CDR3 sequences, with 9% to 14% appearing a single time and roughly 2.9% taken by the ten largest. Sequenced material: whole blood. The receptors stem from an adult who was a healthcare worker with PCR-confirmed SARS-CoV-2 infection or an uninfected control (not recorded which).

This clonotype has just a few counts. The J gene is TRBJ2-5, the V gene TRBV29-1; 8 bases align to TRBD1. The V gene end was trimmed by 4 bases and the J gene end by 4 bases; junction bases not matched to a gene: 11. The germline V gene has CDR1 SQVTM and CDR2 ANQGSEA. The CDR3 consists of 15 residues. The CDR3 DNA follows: TGCAGCGTTGCTCCCCCAGGGGGCTTTGGAGAGACCCAGTACTTC. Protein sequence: CSVAPPGGFGETQYF.

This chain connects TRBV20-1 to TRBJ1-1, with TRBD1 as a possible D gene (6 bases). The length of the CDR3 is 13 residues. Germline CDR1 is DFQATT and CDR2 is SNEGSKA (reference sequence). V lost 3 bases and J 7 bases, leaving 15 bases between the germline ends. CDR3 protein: CSARPPGEGEAFF. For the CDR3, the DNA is TGCAGTGCTAGGCCGCCAGGGGAAGGTGAAGCTTTCTTT.

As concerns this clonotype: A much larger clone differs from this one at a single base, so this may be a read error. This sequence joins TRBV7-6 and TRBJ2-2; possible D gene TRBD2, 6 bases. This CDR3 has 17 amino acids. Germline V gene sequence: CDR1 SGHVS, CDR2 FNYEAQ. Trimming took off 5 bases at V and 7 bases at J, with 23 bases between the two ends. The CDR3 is CASSLIPSGGAIGELFF. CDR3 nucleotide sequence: TGTGCCAGCAGCCTTATTCCCTCCGGCGGGGCCATCGGGGAGCTGTTTTTT. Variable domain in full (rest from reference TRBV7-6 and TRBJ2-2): GAGVSQSPRYKVTKRGQDVALRCDPISGHVSLYWYRQALGQGPEFLTYFNYEAQQDKSGLPNDRFSAERPEGSISTLTIQRTEQRDSAMYRCASSLIPSGGAIGELFFGEGSRLTVL.

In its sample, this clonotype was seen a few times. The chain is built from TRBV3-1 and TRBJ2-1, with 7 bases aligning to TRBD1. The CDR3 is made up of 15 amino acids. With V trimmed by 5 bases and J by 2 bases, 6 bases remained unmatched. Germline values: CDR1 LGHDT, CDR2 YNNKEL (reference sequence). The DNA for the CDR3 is TGTGCCAGCAGCAGAACAGGGGCCGCCTACAATGAGCAGTTCTTC. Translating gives CASSRTGAAYNEQFF.

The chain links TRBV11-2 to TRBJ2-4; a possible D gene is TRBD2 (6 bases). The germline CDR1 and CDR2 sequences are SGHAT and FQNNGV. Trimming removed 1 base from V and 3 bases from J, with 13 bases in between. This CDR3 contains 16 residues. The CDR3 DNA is TGTGCCAGCAGCTTAGTTGCGGGGCATGACAAAAACATTCAGTACTTC. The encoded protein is CASSLVAGHDKNIQYF.

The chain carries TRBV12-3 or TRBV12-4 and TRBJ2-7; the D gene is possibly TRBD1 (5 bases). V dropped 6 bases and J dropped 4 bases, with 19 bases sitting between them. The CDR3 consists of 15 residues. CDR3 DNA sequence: TGTGCCAGCAGCCGCAGAAGGACACCCCCGTACGAGCAGTACTTC. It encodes CASSRRRTPPYEQYF.

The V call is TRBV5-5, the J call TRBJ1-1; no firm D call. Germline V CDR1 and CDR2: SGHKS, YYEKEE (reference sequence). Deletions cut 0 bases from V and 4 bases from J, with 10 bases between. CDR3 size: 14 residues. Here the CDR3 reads CASSLGVRSTEAFF. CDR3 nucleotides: TGTGCCAGCAGCTTGGGGGTCCGGAGCACTGAAGCTTTCTTT.

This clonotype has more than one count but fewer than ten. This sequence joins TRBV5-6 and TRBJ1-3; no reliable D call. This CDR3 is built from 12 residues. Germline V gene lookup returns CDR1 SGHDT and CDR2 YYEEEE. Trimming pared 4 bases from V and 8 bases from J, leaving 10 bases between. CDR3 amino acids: CASSRGWDTIYF. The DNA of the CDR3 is TGTGCCAGCAGCAGAGGATGGGACACCATATATTTT.

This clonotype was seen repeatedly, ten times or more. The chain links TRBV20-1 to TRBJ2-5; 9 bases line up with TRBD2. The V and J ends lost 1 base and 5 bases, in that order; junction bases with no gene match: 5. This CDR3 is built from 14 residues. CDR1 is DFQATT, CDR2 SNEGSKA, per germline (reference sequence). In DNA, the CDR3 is TGCAGTGCTAGAGGACTAGCGGCCACGGAGACCCAGTACTTC. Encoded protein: CSARGLAATETQYF.

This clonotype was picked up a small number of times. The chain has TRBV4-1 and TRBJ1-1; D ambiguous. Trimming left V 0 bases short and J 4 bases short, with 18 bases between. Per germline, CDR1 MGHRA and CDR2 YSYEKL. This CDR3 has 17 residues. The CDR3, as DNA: TGCGCCAGCAGCCAAGACTGGGGTAGGGCGGTGAGCACTGAAGCTTTCTTT. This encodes CASSQDWGRAVSTEAFF.

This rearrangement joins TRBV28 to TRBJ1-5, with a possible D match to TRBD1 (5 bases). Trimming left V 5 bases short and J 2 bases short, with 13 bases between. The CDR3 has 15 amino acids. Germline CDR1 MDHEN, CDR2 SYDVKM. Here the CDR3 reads CASSGADSRNQPQHF. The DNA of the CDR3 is TGTGCCAGCAGTGGCGCCGACAGTCGCAATCAGCCCCAGCATTTT.

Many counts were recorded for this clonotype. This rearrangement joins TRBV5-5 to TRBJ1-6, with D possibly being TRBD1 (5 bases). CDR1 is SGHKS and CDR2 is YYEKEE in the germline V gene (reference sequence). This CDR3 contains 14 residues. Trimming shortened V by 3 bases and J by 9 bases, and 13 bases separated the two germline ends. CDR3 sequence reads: CASSWDLGPSPLHF. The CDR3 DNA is TGTGCCAGCAGCTGGGACCTAGGGCCTTCACCCCTCCACTTT.

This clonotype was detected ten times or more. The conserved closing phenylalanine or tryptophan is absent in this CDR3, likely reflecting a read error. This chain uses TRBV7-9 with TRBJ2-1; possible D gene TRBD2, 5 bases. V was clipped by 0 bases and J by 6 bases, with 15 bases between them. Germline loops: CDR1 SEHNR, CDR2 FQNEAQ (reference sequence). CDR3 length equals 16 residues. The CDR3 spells CASSLARAGWGNEQFL. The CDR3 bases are TGTGCCAGCAGCTTAGCGAGGGCGGGTTGGGGCAATGAGCAGTTCCTC.

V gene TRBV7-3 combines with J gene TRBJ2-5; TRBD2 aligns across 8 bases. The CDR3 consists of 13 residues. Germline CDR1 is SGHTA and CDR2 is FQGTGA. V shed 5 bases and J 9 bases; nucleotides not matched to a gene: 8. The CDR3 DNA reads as TGTGCCAGCAGCCTGAGCGGGGGTAGGGCCCAGTACTTC. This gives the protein CASSLSGGRAQYF.

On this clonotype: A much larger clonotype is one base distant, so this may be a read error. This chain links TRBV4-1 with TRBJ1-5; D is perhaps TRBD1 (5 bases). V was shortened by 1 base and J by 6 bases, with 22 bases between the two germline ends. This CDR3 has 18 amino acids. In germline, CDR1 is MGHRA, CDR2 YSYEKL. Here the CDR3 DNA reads TGCGCCAGCAGCCAAGTGCCAGGGAGCGCCCTGGGCATTCAGCCCCAGCATTTT. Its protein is CASSQVPGSALGIQPQHF.

The CDR3 DNA reads as TGTGCCAGCAGTTTATTTTTCCCAAACACCGGGGAGCTGTTTTTT. As protein: CASSLFFPNTGELFF. The J gene is TRBJ2-2, the V gene TRBV27, with no clear D. The CDR3 contains 15 residues. Germline values: CDR1 MNHEY, CDR2 SMNVEV (reference sequence). V was cut by 1 base and J by 2 bases, with 8 bases left in between.

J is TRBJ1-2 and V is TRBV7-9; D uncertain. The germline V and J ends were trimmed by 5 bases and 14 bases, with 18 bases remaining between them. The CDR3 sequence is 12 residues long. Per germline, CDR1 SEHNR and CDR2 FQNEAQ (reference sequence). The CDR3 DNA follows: TGTGCCAGCAGCCCCGAGGACTACCCGGGGACCTTC. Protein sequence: CASSPEDYPGTF.

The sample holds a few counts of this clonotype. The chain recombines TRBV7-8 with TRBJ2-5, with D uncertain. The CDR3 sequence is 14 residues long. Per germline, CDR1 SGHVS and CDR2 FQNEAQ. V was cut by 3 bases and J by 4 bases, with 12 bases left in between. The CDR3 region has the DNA TGTGCCAGCAGCTTGGGGTCCGCCGGAGAGACCCAGTACTTC. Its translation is CASSLGSAGETQYF.